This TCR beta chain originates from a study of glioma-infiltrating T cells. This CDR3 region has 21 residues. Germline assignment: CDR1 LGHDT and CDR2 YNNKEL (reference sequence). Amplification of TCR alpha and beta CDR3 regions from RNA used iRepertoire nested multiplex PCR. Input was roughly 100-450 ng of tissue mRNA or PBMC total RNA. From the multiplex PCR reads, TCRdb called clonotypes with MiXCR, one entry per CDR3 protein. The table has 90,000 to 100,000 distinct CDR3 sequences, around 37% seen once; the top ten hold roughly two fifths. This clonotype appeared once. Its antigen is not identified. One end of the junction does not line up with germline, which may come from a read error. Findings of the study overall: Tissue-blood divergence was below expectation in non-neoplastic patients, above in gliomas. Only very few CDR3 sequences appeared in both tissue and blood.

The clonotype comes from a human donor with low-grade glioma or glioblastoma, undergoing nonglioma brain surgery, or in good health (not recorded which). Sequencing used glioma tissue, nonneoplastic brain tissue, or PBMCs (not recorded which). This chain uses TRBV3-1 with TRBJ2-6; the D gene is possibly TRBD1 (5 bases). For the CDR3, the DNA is TGTGCCAGCAGCCAAGCCCCCCGTACCTCGAGGCCAGCACCTGGGGCCAACTTCCTGACTTTC. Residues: CASSQAPRTSRPAPGANFLTF.